The 2 T cell receptor beta chains reported below all come from one sample, sequenced in a study of blood T cells in healthy people across ages. Through a sample-barcoded 5' primer and a J-beta primer mix, a second PCR was run for 7 to 11 cycles. TCRdb re-derived calls from the 5' RACE reads in MiXCR, one entry per CDR3 protein. The sample lists around 670,000 distinct CDR3 sequences; approximately 30% were seen once. The sample was blood. The receptors derive from a woman older than 75 in good health.

This clonotype was observed a handful of times. The chain couples TRBV27 to TRBJ1-1, with TRBD1 matching 8 bases. The CDR3 has 15 amino acids. The V segment lost 6 bases and the J segment 5 bases; nucleotides outside the gene matches: 11. CDR1 is MNHEY, CDR2 SMNVEV, per germline (reference sequence). The chain's CDR3 is CASSPRTGFGTEAFF. CDR3 in DNA: TGTGCCAGCAGCCCAAGGACAGGGTTCGGGACTGAAGCTTTCTTT.

This clonotype has only a few counts. The chain recombines TRBV7-9 with TRBJ2-4; D is undetermined. This CDR3 has 16 amino acids. V lost 0 bases and J lost 5, with 14 bases in between. In germline, CDR1 is SEHNR, CDR2 FQNEAQ (reference sequence). This CDR3 is CASSLALGLSQNIQYF. Here the CDR3 DNA reads TGTGCCAGCAGCTTAGCGCTAGGGTTGTCCCAAAACATTCAGTACTTC.